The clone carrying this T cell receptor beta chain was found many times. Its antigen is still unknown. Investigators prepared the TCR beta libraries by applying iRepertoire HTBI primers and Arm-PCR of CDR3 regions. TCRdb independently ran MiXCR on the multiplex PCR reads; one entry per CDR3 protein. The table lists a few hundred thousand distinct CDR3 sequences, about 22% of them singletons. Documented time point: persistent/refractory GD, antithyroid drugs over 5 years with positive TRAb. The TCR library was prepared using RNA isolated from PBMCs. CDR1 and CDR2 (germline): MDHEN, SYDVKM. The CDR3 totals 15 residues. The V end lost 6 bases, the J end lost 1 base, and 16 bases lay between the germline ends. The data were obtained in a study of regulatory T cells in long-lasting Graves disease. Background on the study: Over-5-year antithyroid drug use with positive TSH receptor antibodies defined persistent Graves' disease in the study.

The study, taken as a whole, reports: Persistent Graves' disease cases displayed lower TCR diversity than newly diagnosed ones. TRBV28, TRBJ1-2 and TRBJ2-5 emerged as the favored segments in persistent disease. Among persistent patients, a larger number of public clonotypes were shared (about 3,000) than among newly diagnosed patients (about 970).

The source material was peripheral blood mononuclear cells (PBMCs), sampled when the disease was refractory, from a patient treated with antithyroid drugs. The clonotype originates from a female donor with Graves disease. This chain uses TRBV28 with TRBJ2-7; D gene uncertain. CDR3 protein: CASSRSGTLSYEQYF. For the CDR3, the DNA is TGTGCCAGCAGCCGGTCGGGTACGCTGTCCTACGAGCAGTACTTC.